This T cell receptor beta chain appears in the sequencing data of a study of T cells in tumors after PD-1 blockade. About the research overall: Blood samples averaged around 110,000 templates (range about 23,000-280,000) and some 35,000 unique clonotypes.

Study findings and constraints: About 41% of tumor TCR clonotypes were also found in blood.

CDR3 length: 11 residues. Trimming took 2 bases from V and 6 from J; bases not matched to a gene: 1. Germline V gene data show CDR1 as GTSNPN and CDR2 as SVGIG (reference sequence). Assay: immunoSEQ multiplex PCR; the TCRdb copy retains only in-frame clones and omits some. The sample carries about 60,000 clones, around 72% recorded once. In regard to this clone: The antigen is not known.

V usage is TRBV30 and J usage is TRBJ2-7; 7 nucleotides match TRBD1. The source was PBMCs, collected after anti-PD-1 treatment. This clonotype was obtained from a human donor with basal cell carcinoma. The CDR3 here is CAWSNRGEQYF. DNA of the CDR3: TGTGCCTGGAGTAACAGGGGCGAGCAGTACTTC.